This T cell receptor beta chain comes out of a study of T cells in Graves' hyperthyroidism and ophthalmopathy. Overall study findings and caveats: A 13 V-J signature model discriminated ophthalmopathy versus stable hyperthyroidism. Progression to ophthalmopathy was predicted a median of roughly 6.6 months early. Most clonotypes that expanded in the thyroid above 0.001 also showed up in blood.

Concerning this clonotype: Its antigen is still unknown.

What was amplified from RNA transcripts were TCR beta CDR3 regions. First-round RT-PCR of the TCR CDR3 relied on the HTBI primer set. TCRdb re-analysed the multiplex PCR reads in MiXCR, keeping a single row per CDR3 protein. The sample carries 700,000 to 850,000 distinct CDR3 sequences, approximately 40% recorded once. Graves' hyperthyroidism is called stable when ophthalmopathy does not progress within 18 months. The CDR3 extends over 16 amino acids. V was clipped by 3 bases and J by 4 bases, with 19 bases between them. The germline CDR1 and CDR2 sequences are SGHRS and YFSETQ. The rearrangement uses TRBV5-1 and TRBJ1-2; tentatively, D is TRBD1 (5 bases). The material sequenced was blood. This TCR was sampled from a woman between 35 and 50 years old with Graves' hyperthyroidism. The CDR3 region is CASSSLGQLGGYGYTF. CDR3 bases: TGCGCCAGCAGCTCTCTAGGCCAGCTCGGGGGCTATGGCTACACCTTC.